These 17 T cell receptor beta chains were all obtained from the same sample, sequenced in a study of shared T cell receptors in the human thymus. The data were produced by immunoSEQ multiplex PCR, yet TCRdb's version contains in-frame clones alone and is incomplete. This sample yields approximately 730,000 clones, of which approximately 85% are seen a single time; over 0.008% belongs to the top ten. These same data were also listed under a study on human thymus T cells.

Sequencing was done on a sample of thymocytes. Receptors were obtained from a girl under three years old with a congenital heart defect.

The genes are TRBV2 and TRBJ1-5; the D gene is possibly TRBD1 (5 bases). This CDR3 spans 15 amino acids. Germline loops: CDR1 SNHLY, CDR2 FYNNEI. V was pared by 8 bases and J by 5 bases, with 19 bases between. The CDR3 here is CASGANPGWYQPQHF. CDR3 DNA: TGTGCCAGCGGGGCCAACCCCGGCTGGTATCAGCCCCAGCATTTT.

The V gene is TRBV10-3, the J gene TRBJ1-2; a possible D gene is TRBD1 (5 bases). Germline V gives CDR1 ENHRY, CDR2 SYGVKD. This CDR3 has 15 residues. V lost 4 bases and J lost 4, with 16 bases in between. The CDR3 DNA reads as TGTGCCATCAGTGCTACCTTGGGGGGGACCTATGGCTACACCTTC. This translates into CAISATLGGTYGYTF.

V usage is TRBV5-6 and J usage is TRBJ2-6; D unclear. CDR3 size: 16 residues. CDR1 SGHDT and CDR2 YYEEEE come from the germline V gene. V was clipped by 0 bases and J by 0 bases, with 7 bases between them. CDR3 bases: TGTGCCAGCAGCTTGGGACAAACCTCTGGGGCCAACGTCCTGACTTTC. Protein: CASSLGQTSGANVLTF. The full variable domain, rest sourced from reference TRBV5-6 and TRBJ2-6, is DAGVTQSPTHLIKTRGQQVTLRCSPKSGHDTVSWYQQALGQGPQFIFQYYEEEERQRGNFPDRFSGHQFPNYSSELNVNALLLGDSALYLCASSLGQTSGANVLTFGAGSRLTVL.

The rearrangement links TRBV6-6 to TRBJ1-1, with a weak D call TRBD1 (5 bases). There are 15 residues in the CDR3. The germline CDR1 and CDR2 sequences are MNHNY and SVGAGI (reference sequence). V lost 2 bases to trimming and J lost 1 base, with 11 bases between them. The chain's CDR3 is CASSYMAGSNTEAFF. DNA of the CDR3: TGTGCCAGCAGTTACATGGCAGGGTCGAACACTGAAGCTTTCTTT.

The V gene is TRBV15, the J gene TRBJ1-3, with unresolved D. Germline V gives CDR1 LNHNV, CDR2 YYDKDF (reference sequence). Trimming shortened V by 4 bases and J by 4 bases, and 11 bases separated the two germline ends. This CDR3 region has 14 residues. DNA for the CDR3: TGTGCCACCAGCACTTCGTTCAGAGGAAACACCATATATTTT. Encoded protein: CATSTSFRGNTIYF.

This clone was observed a few times. The chain joins TRBV4-1 to TRBJ1-6; the D is unclear. V dropped 3 bases and J dropped 9 bases, with 6 bases sitting between them. This CDR3 is 12 amino acids long. In germline, CDR1 is MGHRA, CDR2 YSYEKL. CDR3 bases: TGCGCCAGCAGCCACGCGGTTTCACCCCTCCACTTT. It is translated as CASSHAVSPLHF.

The chain uses TRBV10-3 and TRBJ1-6; a weak D match, TRBD1 (5 bases). Germline V gene lookup returns CDR1 ENHRY and CDR2 SYGVKD. The CDR3 extends over 13 amino acids. Trimming took 8 bases from V and 7 from J, leaving 12 bases between them. As DNA, the CDR3 is TGTGCCATCGCAGGGTCGGTGAATTCACCCCTCCACTTT. Its translation is CAIAGSVNSPLHF.

CDR3 region: CATLARETDNYGYTF. The CDR3 DNA sequence: TGTGCCACCCTGGCTCGGGAGACAGACAACTATGGCTACACCTTC. The genes are TRBV6-6 and TRBJ1-2, with D possibly matching TRBD1 (5 bases). CDR1 is MNHNY, CDR2 SVGAGI, per germline (reference sequence). The CDR3 consists of 15 residues. V was pared by 10 bases and J by 2 bases, with 20 bases between.

The CDR3 DNA follows: TGCGCCAGCAGCTTGGCCGTCGGGACAGAGACCTACGAGCAGTACTTC. It codes for CASSLAVGTETYEQYF. This chain links TRBV5-1 with TRBJ2-7; 7 nucleotides agree with TRBD1. The germline gives CDR1 SGHRS, CDR2 YFSETQ. This CDR3 is built from 16 residues. The ends lost 0 bases at V and 2 bases at J; junction bases unmatched: 8.

This clone appeared once. The V call is TRBV4-1, the J call TRBJ1-1; 9 positions agree with TRBD1. V dropped 0 bases and J dropped 1; count of bases not matched to a gene: 18. Germline V CDR1 and CDR2: MGHRA, YSYEKL. The CDR3 is made up of 21 amino acids. CDR3 protein: CASSQDHTPPGQGPSNTEAFF. The DNA for the CDR3 is TGCGCCAGCAGCCAAGACCACACTCCACCGGGACAGGGACCATCGAACACTGAAGCTTTCTTT.

The chain employs TRBV29-1 and TRBJ1-6; D not certain. The V and J ends lost 6 bases and 0 bases respectively, with 15 bases between them. Germline V gene lookup returns CDR1 SQVTM and CDR2 ANQGSEA. The CDR3 length is 16 residues. The CDR3 nucleotides are TGCAGCGTCTTATTGGACTCCAGCTCCTATAATTCACCCCTCCACTTT. Translation gives CSVLLDSSSYNSPLHF.

V gene TRBV6-5 combines with J gene TRBJ2-7; TRBD1 is a possible D gene (5 bases). Trimming took off 2 bases at V and 2 bases at J, with 10 bases between the two ends. The CDR3 loop spans 14 amino acids. Germline loops: CDR1 MNHEY, CDR2 SVGAGI. The CDR3 nucleotides are TGTGCCAGCAGTTACCGCAGGGTAGCCTACGAGCAGTACTTC. Its translation: CASSYRRVAYEQYF.

This clone has only one observation. This rearrangement joins TRBV2 to TRBJ1-2; 10 bases map to TRBD1. The CDR3 has 15 residues. V was clipped by 6 bases and J by 5 bases; unmatched bases: 9. Germline lookup yields CDR1 SNHLY and CDR2 FYNNEI. The CDR3: CASSLGTGEKYGYTF. The CDR3 nucleotides are TGTGCCAGCAGCCTCGGGACAGGGGAAAAGTATGGCTACACCTTC.

The genes are TRBV27 and TRBJ2-5; tentative D call: TRBD2 (7 bases). This CDR3 is built from 14 residues. CDR1 MNHEY and CDR2 SMNVEV come from the germline V gene (reference sequence). The V end was cut by 5 bases, the J end by 5 bases, with 15 bases between. CDR3 sequence: CASSRWGGRETQYF. Here the CDR3 DNA reads TGTGCCAGCAGTCGGTGGGGGGGCCGGGAGACCCAGTACTTC.

The chain is built from TRBV25-1 and TRBJ2-3; no reliable D call. The CDR3 spans 14 residues. Germline V CDR1 and CDR2: MGHDK, SYGVNS. V was clipped by 6 bases and J by 0 bases, with 10 bases between them. Here the CDR3 DNA reads TGTGCCAGCAGCGGTCAGACTAGCACAGATACGCAGTATTTT. This encodes CASSGQTSTDTQYF. Full variable domain (missing parts from reference TRBV25-1 and TRBJ2-3): EADIYQTPRYLVIGTGKKITLECSQTMGHDKMYWYQQDPGMELHLIHYSYGVNSTEKGDLSSESTVSRIRTEHFPLTLESARPSHTSQYLCASSGQTSTDTQYFGPGTRLTVL.

The chain combines TRBV7-6 with TRBJ1-2; a possible D gene is TRBD1 (5 bases). This CDR3 contains 19 residues. CDR1 and CDR2 (germline): SGHVS, FNYEAQ. Trimming took off 5 bases at V and 4 bases at J, with 29 bases between the two ends. In DNA, the CDR3 is TGTGCCAGCAGCCCCGTGACAGATTTTGTCCTTGAGCAATTCTATGGCTACACCTTC. It codes for CASSPVTDFVLEQFYGYTF.

The chain uses TRBV27 and TRBJ1-1; perhaps TRBD1 as D (6 bases). The CDR3 consists of 15 residues. V shed 6 bases and J shed 4 bases, with 18 bases lying between them. CDR1 is MNHEY and CDR2 is SMNVEV in the germline V gene (reference sequence). The CDR3 DNA follows: TGTGCCAGCAGCGTTTCACAGGGCCTGGGCACTGAAGCTTTCTTT. Amino acids: CASSVSQGLGTEAFF.